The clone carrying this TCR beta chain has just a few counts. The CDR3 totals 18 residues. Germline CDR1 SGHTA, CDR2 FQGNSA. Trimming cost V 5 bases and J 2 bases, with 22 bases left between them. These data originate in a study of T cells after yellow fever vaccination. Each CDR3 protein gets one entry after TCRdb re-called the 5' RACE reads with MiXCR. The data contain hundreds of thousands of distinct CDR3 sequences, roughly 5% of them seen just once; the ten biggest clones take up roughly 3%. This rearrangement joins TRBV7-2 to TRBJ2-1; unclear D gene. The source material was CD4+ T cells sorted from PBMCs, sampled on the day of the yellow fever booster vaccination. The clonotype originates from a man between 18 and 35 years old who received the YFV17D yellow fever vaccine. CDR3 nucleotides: TGTGCCAGCAGCCTTAGGGCACTGAAGATTGTAGCCTACAATGAGCAGTTCTTC. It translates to CASSLRALKIVAYNEQFF.